What follows are 2 T cell receptor beta chains derived from one specimen sequenced in a study of OX40 agonist ivuxolimab in advanced cancers. Assay used: immunoSEQ multiplex PCR; TCRdb lists only in-frame clones, some missing. The sample has over 20,000 clones, 65% to 90% seen once; the top ten hold approximately 25%. Material: CD4+ or CD8+ T cells sorted from blood, obtained in a trial of the OX40 agonist ivuxolimab. Every receptor here comes from an adult with an advanced solid tumor such as melanoma, head and neck, liver or kidney cancer.

This rearrangement joins TRBV6-5 to TRBJ2-1; possible D gene TRBD1, 6 bases. The CDR3 consists of 13 residues. The ends were cut back, 2 bases at V and 9 bases at J, with 11 bases in the middle. The germline CDR1 and CDR2 sequences are MNHEY and SVGAGI. The CDR3 loop is CASSYGLGGEQFF. In DNA, the CDR3 is TGTGCCAGCAGTTACGGCCTAGGGGGTGAGCAGTTCTTC.

This chain joins TRBV7-9 and TRBJ1-3; D uncertain. Germline V CDR1 and CDR2: SEHNR, FQNEAQ (reference sequence). V was pared by 9 bases and J by 4 bases, with 13 bases between. The CDR3 spans 13 residues. The CDR3 sequence: CASTLGNGNTIYF. The CDR3 DNA follows: TGTGCCAGTACACTAGGGAACGGAAACACCATATATTTT.